This TCR beta chain is from a study of PD-L1 blockade in urothelial cancer. Details on this clone: Its antigen is not known.

General study results and limits: At 3 weeks on treatment, tumor-associated clones expanded more with durable benefit.

Patients suffered from locally advanced or metastatic urothelial carcinoma. Sequencing was performed with immunoSEQ multiplex PCR; in TCRdb, only in-frame clones are kept and a portion is missing. In the table there are 56,000 or so clones, roughly 86% of which are singletons. The input for sequencing was PBMCs, taken around atezolizumab (anti-PD-L1) treatment. The receptor was derived from a man aged 50-59 years with urothelial cancer.

The CDR3 DNA reads as TGCGCCAGCAGCTTCAGGATGAACACCGGGGAGCTGTTTTTT. Its protein product is CASSFRMNTGELFF. The chain recombines TRBV5-1 with TRBJ2-2; no clear D. This CDR3 is built from 14 residues. Germline V gene data show CDR1 as SGHRS and CDR2 as YFSETQ. V was cut by 2 bases and J by 1 base, with 6 bases left in between.